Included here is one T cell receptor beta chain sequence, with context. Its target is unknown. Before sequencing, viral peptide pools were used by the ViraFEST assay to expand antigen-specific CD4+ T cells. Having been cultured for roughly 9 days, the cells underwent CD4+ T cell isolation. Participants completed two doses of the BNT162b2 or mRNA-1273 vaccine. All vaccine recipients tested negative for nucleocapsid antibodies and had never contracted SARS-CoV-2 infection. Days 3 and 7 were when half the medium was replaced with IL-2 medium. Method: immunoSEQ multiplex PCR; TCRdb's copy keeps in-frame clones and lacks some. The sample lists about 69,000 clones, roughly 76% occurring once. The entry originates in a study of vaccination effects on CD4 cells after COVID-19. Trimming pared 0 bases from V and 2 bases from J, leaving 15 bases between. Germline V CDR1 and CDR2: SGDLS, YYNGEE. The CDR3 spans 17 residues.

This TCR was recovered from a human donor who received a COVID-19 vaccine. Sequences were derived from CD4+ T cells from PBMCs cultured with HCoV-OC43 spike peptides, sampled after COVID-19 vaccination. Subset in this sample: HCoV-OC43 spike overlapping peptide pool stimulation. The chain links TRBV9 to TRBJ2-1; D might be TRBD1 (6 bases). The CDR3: CASSVALGQGTYNEQFF. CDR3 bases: TGTGCCAGCAGCGTAGCTCTCGGGCAGGGGACCTACAATGAGCAGTTCTTC.